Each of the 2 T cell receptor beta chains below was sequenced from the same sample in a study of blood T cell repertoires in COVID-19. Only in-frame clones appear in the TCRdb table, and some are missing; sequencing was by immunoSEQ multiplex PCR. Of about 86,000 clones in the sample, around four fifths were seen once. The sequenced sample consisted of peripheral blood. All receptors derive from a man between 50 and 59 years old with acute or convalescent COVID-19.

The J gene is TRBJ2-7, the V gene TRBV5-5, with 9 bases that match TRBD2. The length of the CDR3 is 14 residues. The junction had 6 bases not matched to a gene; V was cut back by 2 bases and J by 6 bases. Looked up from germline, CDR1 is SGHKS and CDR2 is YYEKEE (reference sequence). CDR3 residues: CASSFSLAGTEQYF. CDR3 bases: TGTGCCAGCAGCTTCTCTCTAGCGGGAACCGAGCAGTACTTC.

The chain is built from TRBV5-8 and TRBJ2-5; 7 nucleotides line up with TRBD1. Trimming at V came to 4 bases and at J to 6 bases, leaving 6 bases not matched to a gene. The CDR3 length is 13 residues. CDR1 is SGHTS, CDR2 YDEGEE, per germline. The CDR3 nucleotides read TGTGCCAGCAGCACTGAACAGGGGCAGACCCAGTACTTC. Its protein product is CASSTEQGQTQYF.